This TCR beta chain was found in a study of beta chain features in type 1 diabetes. Study-level points and caveats: Shorter TCRB CDR3s, moderately but significantly so, were found in Type 1 diabetes patients in all four CD4+ subsets. Sequencing used cDNA, and cells with high TCR expression could therefore be over-represented.

Isolated RNA was reverse transcribed in full, so expressed TCRB transcripts were sequenced. Using immunoSEQ multiplex PCR, the repertoire was profiled, and TCRdb retains in-frame clones only, with some absent. The profile shows about 240,000 clones, roughly 30% of them singletons. This CDR3 spans 12 amino acids. The V gene end was trimmed by 6 bases and the J gene end by 14 bases; junction bases not matched to a gene: 7. The germline V gene encodes CDR1 SGHTA and CDR2 FQGNSA. This clone was counted between two and nine times. Its target is unknown. This clonotype originated in a man aged 30 to 39 in good health. The chain recombines TRBV7-2 with TRBJ2-1; the match to TRBD2 covers 10 bases. The specimen was central memory CD4+ T cells from blood. The DNA of the CDR3 is TGTGCCAGCAGTCTTAGCGGGGGGTCAGAGTTCTTC. Protein sequence: CASSLSGGSEFF.